These T cell receptor beta chains were read from a single sample in a study of vaccination and CD4 T cells after COVID-19. These receptors' antigens are unknown. TCRdb re-analysed the PCR reads in MiXCR, keeping a single row per CDR3 protein. Of 7,500 to 8,500 distinct CDR3 sequences listed, around 60% are singletons. Specimen: CD4+ T cells from blood, cultured in vitro. The receptors were gathered from a human donor who had recovered from COVID-19. Each CDR3 is given with its conserved first and last residue. Each record gives: V gene, CDR3 length, D gene, J gene, clone size, CDR3 DNA, CDR3 protein. The D gene is left open where the match is weak. Clone size is not always given. Where it is, it says once, few, many or a class for expanded clones.

v_call: TRBV9
cdr3_length: 15
d_call: .
j_call: TRBJ2-2
clone_size: .
cdr3_nt: TGTGCCAGCAGCCCCTTCGGACAGTCGTCGGGGGAGCTGTTTTTT
cdr3_aa: CASSPFGQSSGELFF

v_call: TRBV12-3/TRBV12-4
cdr3_length: 13
d_call: TRBD1
j_call: TRBJ1-2
clone_size: few
cdr3_nt: TGTGCCAGCAGTTCGACAGGGGAGTATGGCTACACCTTC
cdr3_aa: CASSSTGEYGYTF

v_call: TRBV6-5
cdr3_length: 16
d_call: .
j_call: TRBJ1-5
clone_size: few
cdr3_nt: TGTGCCAGCAGTTACTTGTCAGACCCGTCGGGTCAGCCCCAGCATTTT
cdr3_aa: CASSYLSDPSGQPQHF

v_call: TRBV5-4
cdr3_length: 14
d_call: .
j_call: TRBJ1-2
clone_size: .
cdr3_nt: TGTGCCAGCAGCTTGGAGGGATCGAGCTATGGCTACACCTTC
cdr3_aa: CASSLEGSSYGYTF

v_call: TRBV30
cdr3_length: 16
d_call: .
j_call: TRBJ1-3
clone_size: once
cdr3_nt: TGTGCCTGGAGTGTCCTCGGGTCGGGGGTTAGAAACACCATATATTTT
cdr3_aa: CAWSVLGSGVRNTIYF

v_call: TRBV30
cdr3_length: 13
d_call: .
j_call: TRBJ1-2
clone_size: large
cdr3_nt: TGTGCCTGGAGTGTACAACAGTCTTATGGCTACACCTTC
cdr3_aa: CAWSVQQSYGYTF

v_call: TRBV7-2
cdr3_length: 15
d_call: .
j_call: TRBJ1-2
clone_size: .
cdr3_nt: TGTGCCAGCAGCCCCCAACAGATATCTAACTATGGCTACACCTTC
cdr3_aa: CASSPQQISNYGYTF

v_call: TRBV20-1
cdr3_length: 15
d_call: TRBD2
j_call: TRBJ2-7
clone_size: .
cdr3_nt: TGCAGTGCTTCTCATGCGGGCGGGAGGGCCTACGAGCAGTACTTC
cdr3_aa: CSASHAGGRAYEQYF

v_call: TRBV7-3
cdr3_length: 13
d_call: .
j_call: TRBJ1-2
clone_size: .
cdr3_nt: TGTGCCAGCAGCCTCTTCAATGGCCAGGGCTACACCTTC
cdr3_aa: CASSLFNGQGYTF

v_call: TRBV6-5
cdr3_length: 14
d_call: .
j_call: TRBJ2-5
clone_size: .
cdr3_nt: TGTGCCAGCAGTTACCAGACTGCGCAAGAGACCCAGTACTTC
cdr3_aa: CASSYQTAQETQYF

v_call: TRBV7-3
cdr3_length: 15
d_call: .
j_call: TRBJ1-1
clone_size: .
cdr3_nt: TGTGCCAGCAGCTTGAACCCAACGGTGAACACTGAAGCTTTCTTT
cdr3_aa: CASSLNPTVNTEAFF

v_call: TRBV29-1
cdr3_length: 13
d_call: .
j_call: TRBJ1-1
clone_size: .
cdr3_nt: TGCAGCGTTGAGGCCGGGGAGGGCACTGAAGCTTTCTTT
cdr3_aa: CSVEAGEGTEAFF

v_call: TRBV7-3
cdr3_length: 16
d_call: .
j_call: TRBJ2-2
clone_size: few
cdr3_nt: TGTGCCAGCAGCTTTTCCGGGACAAAGAACACCGGGGAGCTGTTTTTT
cdr3_aa: CASSFSGTKNTGELFF

v_call: TRBV6-1
cdr3_length: 13
d_call: .
j_call: TRBJ1-2
clone_size: .
cdr3_nt: TGTGCCAGCAGTGAAACAGGCCTTTATGGCTACACCTTC
cdr3_aa: CASSETGLYGYTF

v_call: TRBV6-2/TRBV6-3
cdr3_length: 15
d_call: TRBD2
j_call: TRBJ2-7
clone_size: .
cdr3_nt: TGTGCCAGCAGTAGCGGGGCGCAGAGATCCTACGAGCAGTACTTC
cdr3_aa: CASSSGAQRSYEQYF

v_call: TRBV7-6
cdr3_length: 16
d_call: .
j_call: TRBJ2-1
clone_size: .
cdr3_nt: TGTGCCAGCAGCTTAATTTCAGGGCGGGGAAGCAATGAGCAGTTCTTC
cdr3_aa: CASSLISGRGSNEQFF

v_call: TRBV5-1
cdr3_length: 12
d_call: .
j_call: TRBJ2-5
clone_size: .
cdr3_nt: TGCGCCAGCAGCGATAATTTCGAGACCCAGTACTTC
cdr3_aa: CASSDNFETQYF

v_call: TRBV2
cdr3_length: 17
d_call: TRBD2
j_call: TRBJ2-5
clone_size: .
cdr3_nt: TGTGCCAGCAGTGAAATCAGCGGACTAGGAGGCCAAGAGACCCAGTACTTC
cdr3_aa: CASSEISGLGGQETQYF

v_call: TRBV6-1
cdr3_length: 14
d_call: TRBD1
j_call: TRBJ1-2
clone_size: .
cdr3_nt: TGTGCCAGCAGTGGGACAGGGCCAAACTATGGCTACACCTTC
cdr3_aa: CASSGTGPNYGYTF

v_call: TRBV10-3
cdr3_length: 14
d_call: .
j_call: TRBJ2-3
clone_size: few
cdr3_nt: TGTGCCATCAGTGAGGGGGGACGTACAGATACGCAGTATTTT
cdr3_aa: CAISEGGRTDTQYF

v_call: TRBV15
cdr3_length: 13
d_call: .
j_call: TRBJ2-7
clone_size: .
cdr3_nt: TGTGCCACCAGCAGAGGAGCAGGGTACGAGCAGTACTTC
cdr3_aa: CATSRGAGYEQYF

v_call: TRBV7-2
cdr3_length: 14
d_call: .
j_call: TRBJ2-7
clone_size: .
cdr3_nt: TGTGCCAGCAGCTCCCTGACACCCTCCTACGAGCAGTACTTC
cdr3_aa: CASSSLTPSYEQYF

v_call: TRBV28
cdr3_length: 14
d_call: TRBD1
j_call: TRBJ2-7
clone_size: .
cdr3_nt: TGTGCCAGCAGACGGACAGGACTCTCCTACGAGCAGTACTTC
cdr3_aa: CASRRTGLSYEQYF

v_call: TRBV20-1
cdr3_length: 14
d_call: .
j_call: TRBJ1-2
clone_size: .
cdr3_nt: TGCAGTGCTAGAGCAGGACGAGGTTCCTATGGCTACACCTTC
cdr3_aa: CSARAGRGSYGYTF

v_call: TRBV6-2/TRBV6-3
cdr3_length: 14
d_call: .
j_call: TRBJ1-2
clone_size: .
cdr3_nt: TGTGCCAGCAGTTCCCGGCGGCTCGTAGATGGCTACACCTTC
cdr3_aa: CASSSRRLVDGYTF

v_call: TRBV7-9
cdr3_length: 14
d_call: TRBD2
j_call: TRBJ2-2
clone_size: once
cdr3_nt: TGTGCCAGCGGAGCGGGGGGGAACACCGGGGAGCTGTTTTTT
cdr3_aa: CASGAGGNTGELFF

v_call: TRBV27
cdr3_length: 13
d_call: .
j_call: TRBJ2-7
clone_size: once
cdr3_nt: TGTGCCAGCAGGCGCGGACACTCCTACGAGCAGTACTTC
cdr3_aa: CASRRGHSYEQYF

v_call: TRBV30
cdr3_length: 12
d_call: .
j_call: TRBJ1-1
clone_size: few
cdr3_nt: TGTGCCTGGAGTGATAAGGTCACTGAAGCTTTCTTT
cdr3_aa: CAWSDKVTEAFF

v_call: TRBV12-3/TRBV12-4
cdr3_length: 14
d_call: .
j_call: TRBJ1-2
clone_size: .
cdr3_nt: TGTGCCAGCAACCTTGTCACAGGGACCTATGGCTACACCTTC
cdr3_aa: CASNLVTGTYGYTF

v_call: TRBV6-1
cdr3_length: 13
d_call: .
j_call: TRBJ2-7
clone_size: .
cdr3_nt: TGTGCCAGCAGCCTTAATCGGCGCTACGAGCAGTACTTC
cdr3_aa: CASSLNRRYEQYF

v_call: TRBV7-2
cdr3_length: 14
d_call: .
j_call: TRBJ1-1
clone_size: .
cdr3_nt: TGTGCCAGCAGCTTACGGCGGGAAAACACTGAAGCTTTCTTT
cdr3_aa: CASSLRRENTEAFF

v_call: TRBV27
cdr3_length: 13
d_call: .
j_call: TRBJ2-7
clone_size: .
cdr3_nt: TGTGCCACCGTAGGGGTAACCCCCTACGAGCAGTACTTC
cdr3_aa: CATVGVTPYEQYF

v_call: TRBV7-8
cdr3_length: 15
d_call: .
j_call: TRBJ1-1
clone_size: few
cdr3_nt: TGTGCCAGCAGCTCCGGGCGGGGACTGAACACTGAAGCTTTCTTT
cdr3_aa: CASSSGRGLNTEAFF

v_call: TRBV19
cdr3_length: 13
d_call: TRBD1
j_call: TRBJ1-2
clone_size: few
cdr3_nt: TGTGCCAGTAGCCCGGGACAGAACTATGGCTACACCTTC
cdr3_aa: CASSPGQNYGYTF

v_call: TRBV28
cdr3_length: 16
d_call: .
j_call: TRBJ1-2
clone_size: few
cdr3_nt: TGTGCCAGCAGTTCACCAAGGAGGACCCGAAGCTATGGCTACACCTTC
cdr3_aa: CASSSPRRTRSYGYTF

v_call: TRBV6-1
cdr3_length: 14
d_call: .
j_call: TRBJ2-7
clone_size: .
cdr3_nt: TGTGCCAGCAGTGACGGACAGCCCTGGGCCGAGCAGTACTTC
cdr3_aa: CASSDGQPWAEQYF

v_call: TRBV27
cdr3_length: 12
d_call: .
j_call: TRBJ2-5
clone_size: .
cdr3_nt: TGTGCCAGCAGTTCTAACTCCAAGACCCAGTACTTC
cdr3_aa: CASSSNSKTQYF

v_call: TRBV28
cdr3_length: 16
d_call: TRBD2
j_call: TRBJ2-3
clone_size: few
cdr3_nt: TGTGCCAGCAGTTCCGTTAGCGGGAGACGGGTAGATACGCAGTATTTT
cdr3_aa: CASSSVSGRRVDTQYF

v_call: TRBV30
cdr3_length: 16
d_call: TRBD2
j_call: TRBJ2-3
clone_size: .
cdr3_nt: TGTGCCTGGAGTTCCGATAGCGGGGGGGGAGTAGATACGCAGTATTTT
cdr3_aa: CAWSSDSGGGVDTQYF

v_call: TRBV11-2
cdr3_length: 11
d_call: .
j_call: TRBJ1-2
clone_size: .
cdr3_nt: TGTGCCAGCAGCCGAACAGGGTCCACGGCCTTC
cdr3_aa: CASSRTGSTAF

v_call: TRBV20-1
cdr3_length: 11
d_call: .
j_call: TRBJ1-1
clone_size: few
cdr3_nt: TGCAGTGCTGGCTCGAACACTGAAGCTTTCTTT
cdr3_aa: CSAGSNTEAFF

v_call: TRBV5-6
cdr3_length: 14
d_call: .
j_call: TRBJ1-1
clone_size: .
cdr3_nt: TGTGCCAGCAGCTTGGGCAGCGTGAACACTGAAGCTTTCTTT
cdr3_aa: CASSLGSVNTEAFF

v_call: TRBV20-1
cdr3_length: 11
d_call: TRBD1
j_call: TRBJ1-1
clone_size: once
cdr3_nt: TGCAGTGCTCGACAGGGGTATGAAGCTTTCTTT
cdr3_aa: CSARQGYEAFF

v_call: TRBV6-2/TRBV6-3
cdr3_length: 11
d_call: .
j_call: TRBJ2-1
clone_size: .
cdr3_nt: TGTGCCAGCTCACAGGGCAATGAGCAGTTCTTC
cdr3_aa: CASSQGNEQFF

v_call: TRBV7-8
cdr3_length: 13
d_call: .
j_call: TRBJ1-2
clone_size: few
cdr3_nt: TGTGCCAGCAGCTTAGGTCAGGGCTTAGGCTACACCTTC
cdr3_aa: CASSLGQGLGYTF

v_call: TRBV6-1
cdr3_length: 15
d_call: .
j_call: TRBJ1-4
clone_size: .
cdr3_nt: TGTGCCAGCAGTAACCTGGGGGTGACTAATGAAAAACTGTTTTTT
cdr3_aa: CASSNLGVTNEKLFF

v_call: TRBV6-1
cdr3_length: 15
d_call: .
j_call: TRBJ2-5
clone_size: .
cdr3_nt: TGTGCCAGCAGTGAACGGGTTAGGGCCCAAGAGACCCAGTACTTC
cdr3_aa: CASSERVRAQETQYF

v_call: TRBV20-1
cdr3_length: 14
d_call: .
j_call: TRBJ1-6
clone_size: .
cdr3_nt: TGCAGTGCTAGAGATAGACCTTCCAATTCACCCCTCCACTTT
cdr3_aa: CSARDRPSNSPLHF